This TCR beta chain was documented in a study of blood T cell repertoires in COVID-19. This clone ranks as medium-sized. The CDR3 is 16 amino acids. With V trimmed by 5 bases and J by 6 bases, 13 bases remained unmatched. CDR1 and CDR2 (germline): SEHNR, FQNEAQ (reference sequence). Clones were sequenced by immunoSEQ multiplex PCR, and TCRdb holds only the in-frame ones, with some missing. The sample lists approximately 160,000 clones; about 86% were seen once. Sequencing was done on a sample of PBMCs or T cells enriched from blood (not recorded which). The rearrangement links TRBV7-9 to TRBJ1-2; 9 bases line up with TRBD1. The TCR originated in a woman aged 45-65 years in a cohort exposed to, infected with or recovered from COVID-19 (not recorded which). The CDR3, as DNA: TGTGCCAGCAGCCCCCGGGGGGACAGGGTGATCGATGGCTACACCTTC. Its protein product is CASSPRGDRVIDGYTF.